This TCR beta chain was recovered during a study of T-cell reconstitution after alpha-beta-depleted transplantation in children. The sample holds many counts of this clonotype. Germline-derived CDR1 and CDR2 are SQVTM and ANQGSEA. This CDR3 comprises 12 residues. V was pared by 4 bases and J by 5 bases, with 8 bases between. Library preparation (for TCRbeta) was performed with unique molecular identifiers. TCRdb used MiXCR to reprocess the PCR reads, holding one entry per CDR3 protein. The table includes about 510,000 distinct CDR3 sequences, about an eighth detected once. The source is a female patient aged 2-10 years who had a stem cell transplant for aplastic anemia, so the T cells may come from the graft donor. Source: PBMCs, mostly from graft donor cells, taken 180 days after TCRalphabeta/CD19-depleted stem cell transplant. V gene TRBV29-1 combines with J gene TRBJ2-2; the D is unclear. CDR3 nucleotide sequence: TGCAGCGTTGCAGGAGTAACCGGGGAGCTGTTTTTT. The encoded protein is CSVAGVTGELFF.